The TCR beta chain described here comes from a study of T cell changes during pregnancy in multiple sclerosis (dated by TCRdb to the late 2010s). Some background on the complete study: The study examined how the T cell repertoire changed over the course of pregnancy in women with multiple sclerosis.

The protocol used for the library was the immunoSEQ multiplex PCR assay. The table comes from immuneACCESS by way of TCRdb, which keeps in-frame sequences with V and J called. Part of the clones is missing from these tables; in studies checked, under half for an unresolved V gene and the rest for unknown reasons. In this sample the table shows under 90,000 clones, around 92% of which occur a single time. The ten largest clones add up to around 1.5% of the sample. Trimming accounts for 5 bases at V and 8 bases at J, while the number of junction bases matched to no gene is 9. From the cysteine up to the phenylalanine, the CDR3 has a length of 14 residues. The retained sequence is limited to the CDR3, 42 bases, with the frame set at the first base. CDR1 and CDR2 were assigned from the germline V gene as SGHTA and FQGNSA. With regard to this clone: It lacks a known antigen. No per-base quality is available; no much larger clone lies one base away.

This chain is built from TRBV7-2 and TRBJ2-1; 7 bases in the middle match TRBD1. The sequence was obtained from a female donor in good health, enrolled as a control in a pregnancy study. The sequencing used peripheral blood, collected in the second trimester of pregnancy. The DNA sequence follows: TGTGCCAGCAGCCCTCAGGGACAGTGGCATGAGCAGTTCTTC. It specifies CASSPQGQWHEQFF.